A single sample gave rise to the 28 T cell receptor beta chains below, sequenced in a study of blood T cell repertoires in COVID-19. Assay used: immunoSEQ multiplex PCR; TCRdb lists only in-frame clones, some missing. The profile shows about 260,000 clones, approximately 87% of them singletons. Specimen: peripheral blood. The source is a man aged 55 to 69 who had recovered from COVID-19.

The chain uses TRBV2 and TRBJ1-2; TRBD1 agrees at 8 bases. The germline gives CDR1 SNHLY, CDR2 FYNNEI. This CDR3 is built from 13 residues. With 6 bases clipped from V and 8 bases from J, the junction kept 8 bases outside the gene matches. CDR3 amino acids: CASRGQERRGYTF. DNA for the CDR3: TGTGCCAGCAGGGGACAGGAACGGCGGGGCTACACCTTC. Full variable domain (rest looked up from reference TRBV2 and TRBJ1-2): EPEVTQTPSHQVTQMGQEVILRCVPISNHLYFYWYRQILGQKVEFLVSFYNNEISEKSEIFDDQFSVERPDGSNFTLKIRSTKLEDSAMYFCASRGQERRGYTFGSGTRLTVV.

Here the CDR3 DNA reads TGCGCCAGCAGCCGGACTGGCGGGCCTTCCTCCTACAATGAGCAGTTCTTC. Translated: CASSRTGGPSSYNEQFF. The gene calls are TRBV5-1 and TRBJ2-1, with D possibly being TRBD2 (5 bases). The V end was cut by 4 bases, the J end by 0 bases, with 17 bases between. This CDR3 comprises 17 residues. Germline CDR1 SGHRS, CDR2 YFSETQ.

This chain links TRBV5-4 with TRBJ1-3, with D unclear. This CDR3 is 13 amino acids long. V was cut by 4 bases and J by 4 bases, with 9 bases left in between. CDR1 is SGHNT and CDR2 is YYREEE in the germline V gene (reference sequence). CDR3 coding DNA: TGTGCCAGCAGCACCCAGACAGGAAACACCATATATTTT. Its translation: CASSTQTGNTIYF.

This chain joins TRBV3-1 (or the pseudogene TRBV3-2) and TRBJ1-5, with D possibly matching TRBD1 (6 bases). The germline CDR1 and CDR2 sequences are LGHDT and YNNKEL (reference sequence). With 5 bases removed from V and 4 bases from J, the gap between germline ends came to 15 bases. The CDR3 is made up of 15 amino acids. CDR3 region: CASSENAQGNQPQHF. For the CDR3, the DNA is TGTGCCAGCAGCGAGAATGCACAGGGAAATCAGCCCCAGCATTTT.

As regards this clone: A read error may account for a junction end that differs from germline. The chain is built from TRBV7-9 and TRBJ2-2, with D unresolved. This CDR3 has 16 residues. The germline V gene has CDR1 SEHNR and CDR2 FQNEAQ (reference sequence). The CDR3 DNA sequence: TGTGCCAGCAGTGCTCTTGGTCAGAGGAACGCCGGGGAGCTGTTTTTT. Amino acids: CASSALGQRNAGELFF.

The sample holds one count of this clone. In DNA, the CDR3 is TGCGCCAGCAGCTTGGTGGTCGGAGAGACCCAGTACTTC. Amino acid sequence: CASSLVVGETQYF. This chain joins TRBV5-1 and TRBJ2-5, with D hard to call. The CDR3 has 13 residues. With 0 bases removed from V and 4 bases from J, the gap between germline ends came to 7 bases. Germline V CDR1 and CDR2: SGHRS, YFSETQ.

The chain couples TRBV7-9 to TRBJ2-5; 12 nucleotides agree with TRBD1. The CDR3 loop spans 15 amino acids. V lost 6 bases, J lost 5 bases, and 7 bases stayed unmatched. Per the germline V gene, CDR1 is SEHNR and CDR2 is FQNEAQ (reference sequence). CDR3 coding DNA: TGTGCCAGCAGAACGGGACAGGGGGCGTATGAGACCCAGTACTTC. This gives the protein CASRTGQGAYETQYF.

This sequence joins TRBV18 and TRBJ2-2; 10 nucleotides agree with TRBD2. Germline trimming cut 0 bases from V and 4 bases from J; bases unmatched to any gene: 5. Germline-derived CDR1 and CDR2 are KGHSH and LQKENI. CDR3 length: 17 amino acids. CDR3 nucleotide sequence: TGTGCCAGCTCACCACCTGGAACTAGCGGGATCACCGGGGAGCTGTTTTTT. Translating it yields CASSPPGTSGITGELFF.

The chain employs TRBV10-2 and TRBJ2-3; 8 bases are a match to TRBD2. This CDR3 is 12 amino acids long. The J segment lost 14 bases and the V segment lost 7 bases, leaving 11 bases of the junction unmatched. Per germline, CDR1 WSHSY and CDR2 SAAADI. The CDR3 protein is CASTQPGGGRYF. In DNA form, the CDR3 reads TGCGCCAGCACCCAGCCGGGGGGGGGCCGGTATTTT.

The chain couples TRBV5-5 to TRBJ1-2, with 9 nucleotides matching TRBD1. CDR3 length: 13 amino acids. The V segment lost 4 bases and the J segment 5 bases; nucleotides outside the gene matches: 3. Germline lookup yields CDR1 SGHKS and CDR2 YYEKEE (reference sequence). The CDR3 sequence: CASSQGTGYGYTF. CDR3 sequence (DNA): TGTGCCAGCAGCCAAGGGACAGGGTATGGCTACACCTTC.

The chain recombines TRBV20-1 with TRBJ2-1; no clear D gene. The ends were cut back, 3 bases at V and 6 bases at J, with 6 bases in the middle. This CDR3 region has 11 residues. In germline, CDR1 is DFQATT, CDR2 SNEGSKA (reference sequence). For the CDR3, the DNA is TGCAGTGCTAGTAAGCTCAATGAGCAGTTCTTC. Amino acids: CSASKLNEQFF.

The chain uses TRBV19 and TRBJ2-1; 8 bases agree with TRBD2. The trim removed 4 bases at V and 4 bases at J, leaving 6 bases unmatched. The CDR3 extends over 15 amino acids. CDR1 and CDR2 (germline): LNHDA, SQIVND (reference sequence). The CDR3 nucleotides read TGTGCCAGTAGTAGGGTAACGGGGGGGTACAATGAGCAGTTCTTC. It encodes CASSRVTGGYNEQFF.

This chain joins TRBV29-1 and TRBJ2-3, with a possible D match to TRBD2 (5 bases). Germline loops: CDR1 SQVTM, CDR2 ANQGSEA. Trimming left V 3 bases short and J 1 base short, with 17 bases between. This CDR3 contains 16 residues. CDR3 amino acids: CSVDGLAPRRTDTQYF. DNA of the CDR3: TGCAGCGTTGATGGGCTAGCCCCTAGACGCACAGATACGCAGTATTTT.

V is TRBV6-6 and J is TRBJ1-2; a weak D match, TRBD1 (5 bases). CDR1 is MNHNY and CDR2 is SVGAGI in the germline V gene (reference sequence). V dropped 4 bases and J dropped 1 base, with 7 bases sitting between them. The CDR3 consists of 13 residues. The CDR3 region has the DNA TGTGCCAGCAGTTCGACAGTTAACTATGGCTACACCTTC. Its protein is CASSSTVNYGYTF.

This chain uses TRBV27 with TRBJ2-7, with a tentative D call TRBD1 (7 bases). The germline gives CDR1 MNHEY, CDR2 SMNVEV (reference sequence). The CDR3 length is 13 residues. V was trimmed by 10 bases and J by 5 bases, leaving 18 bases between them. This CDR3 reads CATFGGGVDEQYF. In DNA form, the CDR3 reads TGTGCCACCTTCGGAGGGGGCGTCGACGAGCAGTACTTC.

CDR3 amino acids: CASKGWSTDTQYF. The CDR3 DNA reads as TGCGCCAGCAAGGGGTGGAGCACAGATACGCAGTATTTT. This chain connects TRBV5-1 to TRBJ2-3, with TRBD1 as a possible D gene (5 bases). This CDR3 comprises 13 residues. V dropped 6 bases and J dropped 0 bases, with 8 bases sitting between them. Germline V gives CDR1 SGHRS, CDR2 YFSETQ.

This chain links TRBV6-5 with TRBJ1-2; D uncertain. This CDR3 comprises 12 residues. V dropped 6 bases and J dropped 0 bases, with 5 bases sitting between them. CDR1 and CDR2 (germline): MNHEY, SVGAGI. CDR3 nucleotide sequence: TGTGCCAGCAGAAGAGCTAACTATGGCTACACCTTC. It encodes CASRRANYGYTF.

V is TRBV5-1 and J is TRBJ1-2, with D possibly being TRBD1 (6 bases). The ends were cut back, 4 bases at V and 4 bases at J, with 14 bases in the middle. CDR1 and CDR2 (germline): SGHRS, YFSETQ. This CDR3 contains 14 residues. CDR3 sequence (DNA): TGCGCCAGCAGCAGTGGGGGGGCCACCTATGGCTACACCTTC. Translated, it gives CASSSGGATYGYTF.

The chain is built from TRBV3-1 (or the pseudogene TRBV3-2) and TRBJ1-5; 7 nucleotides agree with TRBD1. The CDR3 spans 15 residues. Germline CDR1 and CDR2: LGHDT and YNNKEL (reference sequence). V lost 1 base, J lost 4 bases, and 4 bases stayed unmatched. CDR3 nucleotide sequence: TGTGCCAGCAGCCAAGGGCGACAGGGAAATCAGCCCCAGCATTTT. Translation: CASSQGRQGNQPQHF.

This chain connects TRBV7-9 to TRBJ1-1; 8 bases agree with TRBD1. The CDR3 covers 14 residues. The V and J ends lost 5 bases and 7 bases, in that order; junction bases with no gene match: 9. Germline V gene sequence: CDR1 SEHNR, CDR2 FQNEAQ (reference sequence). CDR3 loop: CASSVTGTGGEAFF. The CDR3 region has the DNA TGTGCCAGCAGCGTTACCGGGACAGGCGGTGAAGCTTTCTTT.

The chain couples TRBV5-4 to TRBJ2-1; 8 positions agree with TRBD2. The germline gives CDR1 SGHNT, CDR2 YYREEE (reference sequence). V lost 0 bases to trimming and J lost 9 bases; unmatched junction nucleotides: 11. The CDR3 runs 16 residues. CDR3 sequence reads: CASSLELAGRIPEQFF. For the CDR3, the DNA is TGTGCCAGCAGCTTGGAGCTAGCGGGTAGAATACCTGAGCAGTTCTTC.

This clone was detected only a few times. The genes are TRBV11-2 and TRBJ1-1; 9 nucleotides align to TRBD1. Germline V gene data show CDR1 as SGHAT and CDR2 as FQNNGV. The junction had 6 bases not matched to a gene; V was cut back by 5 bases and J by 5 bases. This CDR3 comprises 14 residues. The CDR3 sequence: CASSLRQGGTEAFF. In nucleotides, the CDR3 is TGTGCCAGCAGCCTACGACAGGGGGGTACTGAAGCTTTCTTT.

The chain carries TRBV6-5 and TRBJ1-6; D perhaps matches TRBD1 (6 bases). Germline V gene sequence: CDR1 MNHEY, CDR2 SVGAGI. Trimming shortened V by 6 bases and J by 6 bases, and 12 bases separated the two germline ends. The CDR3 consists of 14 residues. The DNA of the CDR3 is TGTGCCAGCAGCGTCCGGACAGCTAATTCACCCCTCCACTTT. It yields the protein CASSVRTANSPLHF.

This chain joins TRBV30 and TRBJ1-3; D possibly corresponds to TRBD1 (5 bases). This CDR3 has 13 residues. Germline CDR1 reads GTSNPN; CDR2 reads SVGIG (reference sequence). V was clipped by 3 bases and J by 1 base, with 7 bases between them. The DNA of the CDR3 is TGTGCCTGGAGCCAGGGTTCTGGAAACACCATATATTTT. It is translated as CAWSQGSGNTIYF.

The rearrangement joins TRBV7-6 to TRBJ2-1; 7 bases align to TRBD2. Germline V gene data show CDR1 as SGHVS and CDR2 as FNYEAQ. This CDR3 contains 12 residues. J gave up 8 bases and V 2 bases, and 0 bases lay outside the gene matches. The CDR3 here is CASSLRGDEQFF. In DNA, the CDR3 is TGTGCCAGCAGCTTACGGGGGGATGAGCAGTTCTTC.

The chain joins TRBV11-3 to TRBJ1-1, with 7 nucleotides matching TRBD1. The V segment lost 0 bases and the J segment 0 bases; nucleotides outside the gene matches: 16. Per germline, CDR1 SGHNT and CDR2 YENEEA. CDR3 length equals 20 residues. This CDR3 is CASSLDTGTANFRMNTEAFF. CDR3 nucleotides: TGTGCCAGCAGCTTAGACACAGGGACAGCCAACTTTCGCATGAACACTGAAGCTTTCTTT.

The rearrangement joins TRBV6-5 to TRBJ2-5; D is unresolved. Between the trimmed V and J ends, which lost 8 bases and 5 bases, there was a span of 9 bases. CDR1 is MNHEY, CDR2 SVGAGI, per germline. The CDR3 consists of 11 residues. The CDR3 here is CASGLVETQYF. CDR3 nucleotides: TGTGCCAGCGGCCTGGTGGAGACCCAGTACTTC.

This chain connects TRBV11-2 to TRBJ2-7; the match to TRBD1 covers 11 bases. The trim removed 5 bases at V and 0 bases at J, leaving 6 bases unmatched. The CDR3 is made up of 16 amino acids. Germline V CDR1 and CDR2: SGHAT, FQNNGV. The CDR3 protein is CASSPRTGGASYEQYF. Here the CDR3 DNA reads TGTGCCAGCAGCCCCCGGACAGGGGGCGCCTCCTACGAGCAGTACTTC.